This T cell receptor beta chain was observed in a study of blood T cell repertoires in COVID-19. Study details: Spain, Italy and the United States supplied samples that represented acute and convalescent COVID-19. In each case, the material was cDNA or gDNA derived from T cells, B-cell-depleted T cells, or PBMCs.

Methods used by the authors: Reference gene primer amplification gave nucleated cell count estimates. TCRdb's copy holds only in-frame clones and misses some; the assay was immunoSEQ multiplex PCR. That table furnishes V, J and clone size, whereas the DNA furnished D and trimming. Among around 50,000 clones listed, about nine tenths were seen once. Germline V lookup: CDR1 KGHSH, CDR2 LQKENI. The CDR3 has 15 amino acids. With 3 bases clipped from V and 3 bases from J, the junction kept 8 bases outside the gene matches. Sequencing was done on a sample of peripheral blood. The chain joins TRBV18 to TRBJ2-7, with TRBD1 identical over 7 bases. This receptor was taken from a man aged 70-80 years with active COVID-19. The CDR3 nucleotides read TGTGCCAGCTCACCCGGGACAGTCAGAATCTACGAGCAGTACTTC. Its translation: CASSPGTVRIYEQYF.